This is a list of T cell receptor beta chains from one sample in a study of neurological immune-mediated disorders. TCRdb redid the calling of the 5' RACE reads with MiXCR, one entry per CDR3 protein. The sample holds tens of thousands of distinct CDR3 sequences, 5% to 6.5% seen once. The sample comprised PBMCs. The receptors stem from a woman aged 55-70 years with multiple sclerosis. Both conserved end residues are part of each CDR3. The D gene is left open where the match is weak. Clone size appears in some rows only: once, few, many, or a class for an expanded clone.

J: TRBJ2-3; V: TRBV5-1; size: few; D: .; DNA: TGCGCCAGCAGCCGAGGGACTCCCAGGGCGGATACGCAGTATTTT; CDR3: CASSRGTPRADTQYF
J: TRBJ1-2; V: TRBV21-1; size: many; D: .; DNA: TGTGCCAGCAGCACCAATCCTCTGCTACAGACAGTAACTAACTATGGCTACACCTTC; CDR3: CASSTNPLLQTVTNYGYTF
J: TRBJ1-1; V: TRBV5-1; size: .; D: .; DNA: TGCGCCAGCAGCTCTAGAAGAGGGGGAGAGAACACTGAAGCTTTCTTT; CDR3: CASSSRRGGENTEAFF
J: TRBJ2-2; V: TRBV20-1; size: many; D: TRBD2; DNA: TGCAGTGCTACTCTAGCGGGGGGTCCCGGGGAGCTGTTTTTT; CDR3: CSATLAGGPGELFF
J: TRBJ2-3; V: TRBV3-1; size: many; D: .; DNA: TGTGCCAGCAGCCAAGATGGCACGGTTCGCACAGATACGCAGTATTTT; CDR3: CASSQDGTVRTDTQYF
J: TRBJ1-6; V: TRBV4-1; size: many; D: .; DNA: TGCGCCAGCAGCCAAGAACGAACCAGAAATTCACCCCTCCACTTT; CDR3: CASSQERTRNSPLHF
J: TRBJ2-3; V: TRBV20-1; size: many; D: TRBD2; DNA: TGCAGTGCTACTAGCGGGGGGCCGCAGTATTTT; CDR3: CSATSGGPQYF
J: TRBJ1-2; V: TRBV20-1; size: few; D: .; DNA: TGCAGTGCTAGTTGGGGGCAGGACTATGGCTACACCTTC; CDR3: CSASWGQDYGYTF
J: TRBJ1-6; V: TRBV12-3/TRBV12-4; size: many; D: .; DNA: TGTGCCACCAGGGGCAGGGGAGTTTATAATTCACCCCTCCACTTT; CDR3: CATRGRGVYNSPLHF
J: TRBJ1-2; V: TRBV27; size: many; D: .; DNA: TGTGCCAGCAGTTTATATGGAGGGAATAATGGCTACACCTTC; CDR3: CASSLYGGNNGYTF
J: TRBJ1-1; V: TRBV12-3/TRBV12-4; size: many; D: .; DNA: TGTGCCAGCACCCCGCTAGTGAACACTGAAGCTTTCTTT; CDR3: CASTPLVNTEAFF
J: TRBJ2-2; V: TRBV12-3/TRBV12-4; size: many; D: TRBD2; DNA: TGTGCCAGCAGGCCCGGGGGGTTGGCCGGGGAGCTGTTTTTT; CDR3: CASRPGGLAGELFF
J: TRBJ2-7; V: TRBV29-1; size: many; D: .; DNA: TGCAGCGTTGGGGGGACCACCTACGAGCAGTACTTC; CDR3: CSVGGTTYEQYF
J: TRBJ2-2; V: TRBV5-1; size: many; D: .; DNA: TGCGCCAGCAGCTTGGAATCGGGAACCACCGGGGAGCTGTTTTTT; CDR3: CASSLESGTTGELFF
J: TRBJ2-7; V: TRBV20-1; size: many; D: .; DNA: TGCAGTGCTAGAGCCGCCTCCGGAGGGCCCTACGAGCAGTACTTC; CDR3: CSARAASGGPYEQYF
J: TRBJ2-3; V: TRBV29-1; size: many; D: .; DNA: TGCAGCGTTGAAAGAACAGGGCCAGATACGCAGTATTTT; CDR3: CSVERTGPDTQYF
J: TRBJ2-7; V: TRBV5-1; size: many; D: TRBD1; DNA: TGCGCCAGCAGCGTTAGGGGGCCGGACTACGAGCAGTACTTC; CDR3: CASSVRGPDYEQYF
J: TRBJ2-2; V: TRBV25-1; size: many; D: TRBD2; DNA: TGTGCCAGCACCCAAACCGGGACTAGCGGGGGGCACACCGGGGAGCTGTTTTTT; CDR3: CASTQTGTSGGHTGELFF
J: TRBJ2-2; V: TRBV28; size: many; D: .; DNA: TGTGCCAGCAGTCGTTCCGGGGCCTCTACCGGGGAGCTGTTTTTT; CDR3: CASSRSGASTGELFF
J: TRBJ2-1; V: TRBV29-1; size: many; D: TRBD1; DNA: TGCAGCGTTGAAGGGACAGGGGGCGGCTACAATGAGCAGTTCTTC; CDR3: CSVEGTGGGYNEQFF